Shown below are 30 T cell receptor beta chains from a single sample sequenced in a study of T-cell memory formation after mild COVID-19 (dated by TCRdb to the early 2020s). Libraries were made using 5' RACE. These reads were obtained on an Illumina NovaSeq 6000. In TCRdb, the public reads were trimmed at Q25 with fastp and aligned with MiXCR, with productive beta chains retained. Under each unique CDR3 protein, matching rows form one entry showing the most common genes and DNA. This sample has 470,000 or so distinct CDR3 sequences in its table, and about a sixth of those were observed once. The ten top clones hold 20% to 25% of the sample. Sequenced: PBMCs or a T cell subset sorted from them (not recorded which). Every receptor here comes from a man aged 18 to 30 who had mild COVID-19 (a few samples of this study predate the infection). The sample titles of this study are shuffled in the database, so cell type and time point are left out; the donor was told from shared clones.

The J gene is TRBJ2-7, the V gene TRBV7-9, with D possibly matching TRBD2 (5 bases). V lost 5 bases and J lost 0, with 11 bases in between. CDR3 length equals 14 residues. In germline, CDR1 is SEHNR, CDR2 FQNEAQ (reference sequence). The CDR3 loop reads CASSPTTNSYEQYF. The DNA for the CDR3 is TGTGCCAGCAGCCCGACTACCAACTCCTACGAGCAGTACTTC.

Only a few counts were recorded for this clonotype. The chain uses TRBV29-1 and TRBJ1-1; D is uncertain. Deletions cut 7 bases from V and 6 bases from J, with 12 bases between. Germline V gene sequence: CDR1 SQVTM, CDR2 ANQGSEA. The CDR3 spans 11 residues. CDR3 region: CSAEKFAEAFF. The CDR3 DNA reads TGCAGCGCTGAGAAGTTCGCTGAAGCTTTCTTT. The complete variable domain, with remaining parts taken from reference TRBV29-1 and TRBJ1-1, reads SAVISQKPSRDICQRGTSLTIQCQVDSQVTMMFWYRQQPGQSLTLIATANQGSEATYESGFVIDKFPISRPNLTFSTLTVSNMSPEDSSIYLCSAEKFAEAFFGQGTRLTVV.

CDR3 DNA: TGTGCCAGCACTCGGTTGGGGGGTGAGGATCTCGCGATCTGGACTGAAGCTTTCTTT. Translating gives CASTRLGGEDLAIWTEAFF. The V call is TRBV7-9, the J call TRBJ1-1; D is perhaps TRBD1 (5 bases). Deletions cut 7 bases from V and 5 bases from J, with 32 bases between. This CDR3 is 19 amino acids long. CDR1 is SEHNR, CDR2 FQNEAQ, per germline (reference sequence). Full variable domain (remainder filled in from reference TRBV7-9 and TRBJ1-1): DTGVSQNPRHKITKRGQNVTFRCDPISEHNRLYWYRQTLGQGPEFLTYFQNEAQLEKSRLLSDRFSAERPKGSFSTLEIQRTEQGDSAMYLCASTRLGGEDLAIWTEAFFGQGTRLTVV.

The CDR3 region has the DNA TGTGCCAGCAGCCCCAGCGGGGGGGCCTACGAGCAGTACGTC. It specifies CASSPSGGAYEQYV. This chain joins TRBV7-2 and TRBJ2-7, with 10 bases aligning to TRBD2. The V and J ends lost 5 bases and 2 bases, in that order; junction bases with no gene match: 3. The germline gives CDR1 SGHTA, CDR2 FQGNSA. This CDR3 contains 14 residues.

This clonotype has a handful of counts. This chain's CDR3 is CASQGQLNTEAFF. CDR3 DNA sequence: TGTGCCAGCCAGGGACAGTTGAACACTGAAGCTTTCTTT. The chain is built from TRBV28 and TRBJ1-1, with TRBD1 identical over 7 bases. V lost 8 bases to trimming and J lost 0 bases; unmatched junction nucleotides: 3. Germline V CDR1 and CDR2: MDHEN, SYDVKM. The CDR3 covers 13 residues.

The chain recombines TRBV7-6 with TRBJ2-5; 8 bases align to TRBD1. This CDR3 spans 15 amino acids. Germline V gene data show CDR1 as SGHVS and CDR2 as FNYEAQ. J was trimmed by 5 bases and V by 1 base; bases with no gene match: 6. CDR3 loop: CASSLGTGMGETQYF. CDR3 DNA: TGTGCCAGCAGCTTAGGGACAGGGATGGGGGAGACCCAGTACTTC.

The chain employs TRBV5-5 and TRBJ2-4; D possibly matches TRBD1 or TRBD2 (5 bases each). This CDR3 region has 13 residues. Germline CDR1 is SGHKS and CDR2 is YYEKEE (reference sequence). Trimming took off 4 bases at V and 6 bases at J, with 11 bases between the two ends. CDR3 sequence reads: CASSQGPTNIQYF. CDR3 in DNA: TGTGCCAGCAGCCAGGGACCGACAAACATTCAGTACTTC. The full variable domain, completed using reference TRBV5-5 and TRBJ2-4, is DAGVTQSPTHLIKTRGQQVTLRCSPISGHKSVSWYQQVLGQGPQFIFQYYEKEERGRGNFPDRFSARQFPNYSSELNVNALLLGDSALYLCASSQGPTNIQYFGAGTRLSVL.

V and J are TRBV28 and TRBJ2-7, with unresolved D. Germline assignment: CDR1 MDHEN and CDR2 SYDVKM. The germline V and J ends were trimmed by 1 base and 7 bases, with 11 bases remaining between them. The CDR3 is 13 amino acids. DNA of the CDR3: TGTGCCAGCAGTTTATATGGGGTAGGAGAGCAGTACGTC. It translates to CASSLYGVGEQYV.

This clonotype has ten or more counts. The chain links TRBV7-9 to TRBJ1-5; TRBD1 matches at 8 bases. Germline V gene sequence: CDR1 SEHNR, CDR2 FQNEAQ (reference sequence). The CDR3 contains 14 residues. V was clipped by 5 bases and J by 7 bases; unmatched bases: 7. CDR3 nucleotides: TGTGCCAGCAGCGCCGGACAGGGTAACCAGCCCCAGCATTTT. Amino acids: CASSAGQGNQPQHF.

This clonotype was observed a handful of times. The rearrangement joins TRBV2 to TRBJ2-1; possibly TRBD1 or TRBD2 for D (5 bases each). CDR1 and CDR2 (germline): SNHLY, FYNNEI. This CDR3 contains 12 residues. V gave up 0 bases and J gave up 12 bases, with 9 bases separating them. CDR3 sequence reads: CASSEAGDGQFF. CDR3 DNA: TGTGCCAGCAGTGAAGCAGGGGACGGGCAGTTCTTC.

This sequence joins TRBV10-3 and TRBJ2-5, with D perhaps matching TRBD1 or TRBD2 (6 bases each). CDR1 ENHRY and CDR2 SYGVKD come from the germline V gene. This CDR3 spans 13 amino acids. V lost 4 bases and J lost 5, with 11 bases in between. The CDR3 region is CAISVGGVETQYF. CDR3 in DNA: TGTGCCATCAGTGTCGGGGGCGTGGAGACCCAGTACTTC.

V gene TRBV28 combines with J gene TRBJ1-5, with no clear D. Germline CDR1 reads MDHEN; CDR2 reads SYDVKM. V lost 4 bases, J lost 12 bases, and 13 bases lay in between. CDR3 length: 12 residues. CDR3: CASSSSRVSQHF. The CDR3 DNA is TGTGCCAGCAGTTCCTCAAGGGTCAGCCAGCATTTT.

This clonotype was recorded a few times. V gene TRBV25-1 combines with J gene TRBJ2-1; the D is unclear. V gave up 1 base and J gave up 5 bases, with 12 bases separating them. Per germline, CDR1 MGHDK and CDR2 SYGVNS. This CDR3 contains 15 residues. The CDR3 region is CASSEFTELHNEQFF. The CDR3 nucleotides are TGTGCCAGCAGTGAATTCACAGAGTTACACAATGAGCAGTTCTTC.

The rearrangement uses TRBV7-9 and TRBJ1-2; TRBD1 matches at 7 bases. Unmatched junction bases numbered 15, after V lost 5 bases and J lost 6 bases. Germline V lookup: CDR1 SEHNR, CDR2 FQNEAQ (reference sequence). The CDR3 loop spans 16 amino acids. The CDR3 DNA reads as TGTGCCAGCAGCGACAGGGCGGGGGAAGTAAATAATGGCTACACCTTC. Translated, it gives CASSDRAGEVNNGYTF.

The chain uses TRBV10-3 and TRBJ2-5; TRBD2 aligns across 9 bases. Germline lookup yields CDR1 ENHRY and CDR2 SYGVKD. The CDR3 runs 14 residues. Unmatched junction bases numbered 10, after V lost 10 bases and J lost 4 bases. Here the CDR3 DNA reads TGTGCCACCCAATTAGCGGGGGCGACAGAGACCCAGTACTTC. Protein: CATQLAGATETQYF.

The chain links TRBV5-1 to TRBJ1-4; tentatively, D is TRBD1 (5 bases). The germline V and J ends were trimmed by 9 bases and 8 bases, with 17 bases remaining between them. CDR1 SGHRS and CDR2 YFSETQ come from the germline V gene. CDR3 length: 13 amino acids. The CDR3 nucleotides read TGCGCCACCCGGGCAGGGTTGAGAGAAAAACTGTTTTTT. It specifies CATRAGLREKLFF.

The chain employs TRBV6-1 and TRBJ2-3, with 7 nucleotides matching TRBD1. V was pared by 4 bases and J by 1 base, with 5 bases of the junction left unmatched. CDR1 MNHNS and CDR2 SASEGT come from the germline V gene. This CDR3 contains 15 residues. The CDR3: CASSGQGWGTDTQYF. CDR3 bases: TGTGCCAGCAGTGGACAGGGTTGGGGCACAGATACGCAGTATTTT.

This rearrangement joins TRBV14 to TRBJ2-5, with a possible D match to TRBD1 (6 bases). With 3 bases removed from V and 5 bases from J, the gap between germline ends came to 19 bases. This CDR3 is built from 16 residues. Per germline, CDR1 SGHDN and CDR2 FVKESK. The CDR3 is CASSQRNTGLRETQYF. CDR3 bases: TGTGCCAGCAGCCAGCGAAATACAGGGTTGAGGGAGACCCAGTACTTC.

The J gene is TRBJ2-7, the V gene TRBV6-2 or TRBV6-3, with TRBD2 matching over 8 bases. After removal of 6 bases from V and 6 bases from J, the junction contained 7 bases not matched to a gene. The CDR3 length is 13 residues. Germline V lookup: CDR1 MNHEY, CDR2 SVGEGT. The CDR3 protein is CASSYGTRSEQYV. The CDR3, as DNA: TGTGCCAGCAGCTACGGGACTAGATCCGAGCAGTACGTC.

V usage is TRBV4-2 and J usage is TRBJ1-1; possibly TRBD1 for D (5 bases). Trimming took off 7 bases at V and 6 bases at J, with 12 bases between the two ends. The CDR3 has 12 residues. Germline CDR1 and CDR2: LGHNA and YNFKEQ. The CDR3 DNA reads TGTGCCAGCACCGACTGGGGGGCTGAAGCTTTCTTT. It is translated as CASTDWGAEAFF.

This chain links TRBV19 with TRBJ1-4, with unresolved D. CDR1 is LNHDA and CDR2 is SQIVND in the germline V gene (reference sequence). The CDR3 loop spans 12 amino acids. The CDR3 DNA sequence: TGTGCTTCCGAGGCCGCCAATGAAAAACTGTTTTTT. The encoded protein is CASEAANEKLFF.

This clonotype is a singleton in its sample. The V and J genes are TRBV30 and TRBJ1-2; no clear D. Looked up from germline, CDR1 is GTSNPN and CDR2 is SVGIG (reference sequence). The CDR3 totals 15 residues. Trimming cost V 4 bases and J 1 base, with 16 bases left between them. Written as DNA, the CDR3 is TGTGCCTGGACCCAGCCTCAGACCTTTAACTATGGCTACACCTTC. Protein sequence: CAWTQPQTFNYGYTF.

Only a few counts were recorded for this clonotype. This CDR3 reads CASSPEQVGTEAFF. CDR3 coding DNA: TGTGCCAGCTCACCGGAACAGGTGGGAACTGAAGCTTTCTTT. The rearrangement uses TRBV18 and TRBJ1-1, with a tentative D call TRBD1 (5 bases). Trimming shortened V by 3 bases and J by 5 bases, and 13 bases separated the two germline ends. The germline V gene encodes CDR1 KGHSH and CDR2 LQKENI. This CDR3 is built from 14 residues.

The chain employs TRBV9 and TRBJ1-1; D gene uncertain. V was pared by 1 base and J by 1 base, with 5 bases between. The germline gives CDR1 SGDLS, CDR2 YYNGEE. The CDR3 is 13 amino acids. The CDR3 DNA reads TGTGCCAGCAGCGTAATACAGAACACTGAAGCTTTCTTT. It encodes CASSVIQNTEAFF. The full variable domain, with the rest looked up from reference TRBV9 and TRBJ1-1, is DSGVTQTPKHLITATGQRVTLRCSPRSGDLSVYWYQQSLDQGLQFLIQYYNGEERAKGNILERFSAQQFPDLHSELNLSSLELGDSALYFCASSVIQNTEAFFGQGTRLTVV.

This clonotype turned up a few times. V gene TRBV20-1 combines with J gene TRBJ2-1, with 10 bases aligning to TRBD2. In germline, CDR1 is DFQATT, CDR2 SNEGSKA (reference sequence). The CDR3 consists of 14 residues. The CDR3 loop is CRAKTSGAYNEQFF. The CDR3 DNA reads as TGCAGGGCCAAAACTAGCGGGGCCTACAATGAGCAGTTCTTC.

V is TRBV25-1 and J is TRBJ1-5; D gene unclear. V dropped 2 bases and J dropped 2 bases, with 7 bases sitting between them. The CDR3 extends over 14 amino acids. Germline CDR1 and CDR2: MGHDK and SYGVNS. The CDR3: CASSEGRRNQPQHF. CDR3 nucleotides: TGTGCCAGCAGTGAAGGGCGGCGCAATCAGCCCCAGCATTTT.

The V and J genes are TRBV9 and TRBJ2-3; a possible D gene is TRBD2 (6 bases). V was trimmed by 3 bases and J by 1 base, leaving 9 bases between them. CDR3 size: 14 residues. The V gene's germline CDR1 is SGDLS and CDR2 YYNGEE. In DNA form, the CDR3 reads TGTGCCAGCAGCGAGACTAGTGGCACAGATACGCAGTATTTT. It specifies CASSETSGTDTQYF.

This clonotype was counted only a few times. The chain links TRBV12-3 or TRBV12-4 to TRBJ2-2; 10 bases map to TRBD1. The CDR3 spans 16 residues. Unmatched junction bases numbered 9, after V lost 7 bases and J lost 4 bases. In nucleotides, the CDR3 is TGTGCCAGCAACAACCCGGGACAGGGGTCCACCGGGGAGCTGTTTTTT. Amino acids: CASNNPGQGSTGELFF.

This clonotype was observed a handful of times. The rearrangement links TRBV5-1 to TRBJ2-2; D unclear. V dropped 0 bases and J dropped 4 bases, with 7 bases sitting between them. Germline CDR1 reads SGHRS; CDR2 reads YFSETQ. CDR3 length equals 14 residues. The CDR3 reads CASSLGHITGELFF. CDR3 sequence (DNA): TGCGCCAGCAGCTTGGGACACATCACCGGGGAGCTGTTTTTT.

The rearrangement links TRBV7-9 to TRBJ2-1; 11 bases agree with TRBD2. Germline V gene lookup returns CDR1 SEHNR and CDR2 FQNEAQ (reference sequence). This CDR3 has 16 amino acids. The V segment lost 2 bases and the J segment 5 bases; nucleotides outside the gene matches: 5. The CDR3 coding sequence is TGTGCCAGCAGCTTATTTCTAGCGGGGGGTAACAATGAGCAGTTCTTC. It codes for CASSLFLAGGNNEQFF.